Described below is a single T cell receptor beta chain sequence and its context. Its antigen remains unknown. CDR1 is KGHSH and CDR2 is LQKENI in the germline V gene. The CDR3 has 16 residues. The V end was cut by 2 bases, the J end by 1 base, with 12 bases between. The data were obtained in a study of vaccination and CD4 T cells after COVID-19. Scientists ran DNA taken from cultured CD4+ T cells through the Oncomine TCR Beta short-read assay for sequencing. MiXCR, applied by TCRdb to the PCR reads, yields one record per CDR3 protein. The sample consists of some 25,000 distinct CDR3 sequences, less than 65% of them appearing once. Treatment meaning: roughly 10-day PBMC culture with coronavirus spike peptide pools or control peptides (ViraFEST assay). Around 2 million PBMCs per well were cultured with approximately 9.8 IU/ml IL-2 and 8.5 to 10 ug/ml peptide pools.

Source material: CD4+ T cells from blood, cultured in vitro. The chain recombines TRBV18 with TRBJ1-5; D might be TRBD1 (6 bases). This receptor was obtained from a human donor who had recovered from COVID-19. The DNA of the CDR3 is TGTGCCAGCTCACCATACGGACAGCAAAGCAATCAGCCCCAGCATTTT. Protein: CASSPYGQQSNQPQHF.